This T cell receptor beta chain was obtained from a study of T cell clonotyping in hematopoietic cell transplantation. Study observations and caveats: Higher Inverse Simpson Index values in graft donor and pretransplant recipient predicted broader posttransplant TCR diversity. Few recipient clonotypes overlapped donors; over 95% were de novo at given depth. Pathologically expanded recipient clonotypes increased progressively from day 30 to day 180 as diversity fell.

This table comes from immunoSEQ multiplex PCR, and its TCRdb copy is limited to in-frame clones, with some not included. The table includes 15,000 to 20,000 clones, approximately 61% detected once. The CDR3 is 11 amino acids. Germline V lookup: CDR1 DFQATT, CDR2 SNEGSKA (reference sequence). Trimming left V 5 bases short and J 2 bases short, with 7 bases between. Recipients were bled about 28 days pretransplant and at posttransplant days 30, 100, 180. A remark on this clone: What it binds is not known.

The V gene is TRBV20-1, the J gene TRBJ2-7; D remains ambiguous. This receptor was obtained from a male patient in his fifties who had an allogeneic stem cell transplant from an unrelated donor, so T cells may come from the graft donor. Some clones in this sample may be carry-over from other donors' samples. Sample: PBMCs, taken 30 days after allogeneic stem cell transplant. The CDR3 region is CSAGPAYEQYF. CDR3 nucleotide sequence: TGCAGTGCTGGGCCCGCCTACGAGCAGTACTTC.